These 31 T cell receptor beta chains share one sample of origin, sequenced in a study of blood T cell repertoires in COVID-19. Only in-frame clones appear in the TCRdb table, and some are missing; sequencing was by immunoSEQ multiplex PCR. This table has under 250,000 clones, around 85% appearing once. Sequenced material: peripheral blood. The receptors derive from a man in his 60s with acute or convalescent COVID-19.

This clone was recorded once. As DNA, the CDR3 is TGTGCCTGGAGTGTCGGTACGGGGTTTCGCGAAAAACTGTTTTTT. Its protein is CAWSVGTGFREKLFF. The rearrangement joins TRBV30 to TRBJ1-4; D is undetermined. Germline CDR1 and CDR2: GTSNPN and SVGIG (reference sequence). This CDR3 has 15 residues. The V end lost 0 bases, the J end lost 8 bases, and 16 bases lay between the germline ends.

This rearrangement joins TRBV6-5 to TRBJ1-4; D possibly corresponds to TRBD1 (6 bases). Per the germline V gene, CDR1 is MNHEY and CDR2 is SVGAGI. Trimming took 5 bases from V and 8 from J, leaving 15 bases between them. The CDR3 consists of 14 residues. CDR3 loop: CASSLGASVEKLFF. Here the CDR3 DNA reads TGTGCCAGCAGTCTGGGGGCTTCGGTCGAAAAACTGTTTTTT.

This clone was observed a few times. The chain has TRBV28 and TRBJ1-2; no clear D. This CDR3 is 10 amino acids long. CDR1 MDHEN and CDR2 SYDVKM come from the germline V gene. Trimming took off 8 bases at V and 8 bases at J, with 9 bases between the two ends. The DNA of the CDR3 is TGTGCCAGCCGAGAGGGAGGCTACACCTTC. It codes for CASREGGYTF.

V and J are TRBV30 and TRBJ1-1, with D tentatively TRBD1 (5 bases). V lost 4 bases to trimming and J lost 8 bases, with 23 bases between them. The CDR3 totals 15 residues. The germline V gene has CDR1 GTSNPN and CDR2 SVGIG (reference sequence). The CDR3 reads CAWTHKGPGGLEAFF. DNA of the CDR3: TGTGCCTGGACTCACAAGGGTCCCGGGGGTTTAGAAGCTTTCTTT.

The chain employs TRBV9 and TRBJ2-5, with D perhaps matching TRBD1 (5 bases). V lost 4 bases and J lost 0, with 10 bases in between. CDR1 is SGDLS and CDR2 is YYNGEE in the germline V gene. This CDR3 is built from 14 residues. CDR3 in DNA: TGTGCCAGCAGCTCCCGACAGTACCAAGAGACCCAGTACTTC. Translated: CASSSRQYQETQYF.

The V call is TRBV7-2, the J call TRBJ2-1; a possible D gene is TRBD2 (6 bases). V was pared by 1 base and J by 4 bases, with 11 bases between. The CDR3 length is 15 residues. Germline V gene lookup returns CDR1 SGHTA and CDR2 FQGNSA. The CDR3 region is CASSLVASEYNEQFF. The DNA of the CDR3 is TGTGCCAGCAGCTTAGTGGCTAGCGAGTACAATGAGCAGTTCTTC.

The chain joins TRBV7-2 to TRBJ1-6; TRBD1 agrees at 9 bases. Germline lookup yields CDR1 SGHTA and CDR2 FQGNSA. Unmatched junction bases numbered 11, after V lost 4 bases and J lost 13 bases. CDR3 length: 15 residues. This CDR3 is CASSSNRDRALPLHF. CDR3 bases: TGTGCCAGCAGCTCCAACCGGGACAGGGCCCTTCCCCTCCACTTT.

The chain's CDR3 is CASSPDTKYEQYF. The CDR3 region has the DNA TGTGCCAGTAGTCCTGACACGAAGTACGAGCAGTACTTC. The chain uses TRBV19 and TRBJ2-7, with D uncertain. The CDR3 is 13 amino acids. The V and J ends lost 5 bases and 4 bases respectively, with 12 bases between them. The germline V gene has CDR1 LNHDA and CDR2 SQIVND (reference sequence).

The chain links TRBV18 to TRBJ2-7; the match to TRBD2 covers 7 bases. Trimming at V came to 6 bases and at J to 4 bases, leaving 12 bases not matched to a gene. CDR1 is KGHSH, CDR2 LQKENI, per germline. The CDR3 is 15 amino acids. The CDR3 DNA is TGTGCCAGCTCCCCTGGGGGGGGTAGCGGATACGAGCAGTACTTC. It specifies CASSPGGGSGYEQYF.

This clone has just one count. The chain carries TRBV28 and TRBJ1-5; D might be TRBD1 (5 bases). The CDR3 has 13 amino acids. V lost 3 bases to trimming and J lost 6 bases, with 9 bases between them. From germline, CDR1 is MDHEN and CDR2 SYDVKM. The CDR3 loop is CASSLQGGQPQHF. In DNA form, the CDR3 reads TGTGCCAGCAGTTTGCAGGGCGGTCAGCCCCAGCATTTT.

The chain uses TRBV4-1 and TRBJ2-7; 10 nucleotides agree with TRBD2. The V gene end was trimmed by 3 bases and the J gene end by 0 bases; junction bases not matched to a gene: 5. The germline gives CDR1 MGHRA, CDR2 YSYEKL. The CDR3 is made up of 16 amino acids. The CDR3 sequence: CASSQTGLANSYEQYF. CDR3 nucleotide sequence: TGCGCCAGCAGCCAGACGGGACTAGCGAACTCCTACGAGCAGTACTTC.

The chain has TRBV18 and TRBJ1-1; weak D call: TRBD1 (6 bases). CDR3 length equals 14 residues. Trimming left V 5 bases short and J 3 bases short, with 13 bases between. Germline V lookup: CDR1 KGHSH, CDR2 LQKENI. CDR3 in DNA: TGTGCCAGCTCAACCCAGGGGCCGGACACTGAAGCTTTCTTT. Protein product: CASSTQGPDTEAFF.

The chain recombines TRBV5-4 with TRBJ2-3, with TRBD1 as a possible D gene (5 bases). Trimming removed 3 bases at V and 0 bases at J, with 14 bases between. The V gene's germline CDR1 is SGHNT and CDR2 YYREEE (reference sequence). The CDR3 is made up of 16 amino acids. Here the CDR3 reads CASSWDRQRSTDTQYF. The CDR3 coding sequence is TGTGCCAGCAGCTGGGATCGACAGAGAAGCACAGATACGCAGTATTTT.

V usage is TRBV10-3 and J usage is TRBJ1-2, with 8 bases fitting TRBD1. The V segment lost 3 bases and the J segment 3 bases; nucleotides outside the gene matches: 6. The CDR3 runs to 15 residues. Germline CDR1 ENHRY, CDR2 SYGVKD. The CDR3 reads CAISDRQGSDYGYTF. The CDR3 nucleotides read TGTGCCATCAGTGACCGACAGGGGAGCGACTATGGCTACACCTTC.

This clone came up once. The rearrangement links TRBV30 to TRBJ2-2, with 7 bases matching TRBD1. The CDR3 is made up of 16 amino acids. V shed 2 bases, J shed 3 bases, and the junction held 9 bases outside the gene matches. CDR1 is GTSNPN, CDR2 SVGIG, per germline (reference sequence). CDR3 protein: CAWSPRQGHDTGELFF. The CDR3 region has the DNA TGTGCCTGGAGTCCTCGACAGGGACACGACACCGGGGAGCTGTTTTTT.

This chain connects TRBV18 to TRBJ2-7; tentative D call: TRBD2 (5 bases). V was shortened by 2 bases and J by 0 bases, with 11 bases between the two germline ends. CDR1 is KGHSH and CDR2 is LQKENI in the germline V gene. This CDR3 region has 15 residues. The DNA for the CDR3 is TGTGCCAGCTCACCATCTAGCCCAAGCTCCTACGAGCAGTACTTC. Encoded protein: CASSPSSPSSYEQYF.

The V and J genes are TRBV11-3 and TRBJ1-1; unclear D gene. Germline V gene sequence: CDR1 SGHNT, CDR2 YENEEA. V was cut by 0 bases and J by 9 bases, with 11 bases left in between. This CDR3 contains 13 residues. CDR3 nucleotide sequence: TGTGCCAGCAGCTTAGATAGGCAGGCTCAAGCTTTCTTT. Amino acid sequence: CASSLDRQAQAFF.

The chain employs TRBV27 and TRBJ2-7, with D possibly being TRBD1 (6 bases). The V end lost 5 bases, the J end lost 2 bases, and 19 bases lay between the germline ends. CDR3 length: 16 residues. The V gene's germline CDR1 is MNHEY and CDR2 SMNVEV (reference sequence). In nucleotides, the CDR3 is TGTGCCAGCAGTAACCCCGCAACAGGGATGGCCTACGAGCAGTACTTC. It codes for CASSNPATGMAYEQYF.

In nucleotides, the CDR3 is TGTGCCAGCAGCGACGGACAGGGGGAGGCCGAGCAGTACTTC. Its protein is CASSDGQGEAEQYF. This chain uses TRBV7-9 with TRBJ2-7; the match to TRBD1 covers 10 bases. The ends lost 5 bases at V and 6 bases at J; junction bases unmatched: 7. The CDR3 runs to 14 residues. CDR1 and CDR2 from the germline V gene are SEHNR and FQNEAQ (reference sequence).

The chain is built from TRBV7-2 and TRBJ2-7; 10 bases map to TRBD1. This CDR3 is 19 amino acids long. Germline V gives CDR1 SGHTA, CDR2 FQGNSA. V shed 5 bases, J shed 4 bases, and the junction held 20 bases outside the gene matches. The CDR3 DNA is TGTGCCAGCAGCACATTGGGGGTCGGTTGGGACAGGGGAGGTTACGAGCAGTACTTC. Translation gives CASSTLGVGWDRGGYEQYF.

This clone was detected only once. This chain joins TRBV5-1 and TRBJ2-6, with unresolved D. Germline CDR1 reads SGHRS; CDR2 reads YFSETQ. V dropped 4 bases and J dropped 2 bases, with 10 bases sitting between them. The CDR3 length is 15 residues. The CDR3 here is CASSAQVAGANVLTF. CDR3 DNA sequence: TGCGCCAGCAGCGCCCAAGTAGCTGGGGCCAACGTCCTGACTTTC.

This clone was seen a few times. The genes are TRBV29-1 and TRBJ2-3; D gene ambiguous. Trimming took 5 bases from V and 2 from J, leaving 11 bases between them. The CDR3 is 13 residues long. Germline V lookup: CDR1 SQVTM, CDR2 ANQGSEA. The CDR3 DNA reads TGCAGCGTTCGTCAGGTGATCACAGATACGCAGTATTTT. It is translated as CSVRQVITDTQYF.

The chain joins TRBV19 to TRBJ2-7, with D unresolved. The CDR3 is 14 residues long. The germline gives CDR1 LNHDA, CDR2 SQIVND (reference sequence). The V end was cut by 0 bases, the J end by 7 bases, with 13 bases between. DNA of the CDR3: TGTGCCAGTAGTATAGATCGAGCTTCGAGGGAGCAGTACTTC. Its translation: CASSIDRASREQYF.

The V call is TRBV5-4, the J call TRBJ1-2; perhaps TRBD1 as D (5 bases). Between the trimmed V and J ends, which lost 3 bases and 7 bases, there was a span of 13 bases. Germline V gives CDR1 SGHNT, CDR2 YYREEE (reference sequence). The length of the CDR3 is 13 residues. The CDR3 protein is CASSSGVESGYTF. CDR3 in DNA: TGTGCCAGCAGCTCGGGGGTGGAAAGTGGCTACACCTTC.

The V call is TRBV5-1, the J call TRBJ1-3; 8 positions match TRBD1. This CDR3 has 18 residues. The junction had 17 bases not matched to a gene; V was cut back by 4 bases and J by 5 bases. Germline CDR1 SGHRS, CDR2 YFSETQ. CDR3 sequence: CASSLLGQGLSSRNTIYF. In DNA, the CDR3 is TGCGCCAGCAGCCTTCTCGGACAGGGTCTTTCGTCGAGAAACACCATATATTTT.

The V gene is TRBV11-3, the J gene TRBJ2-7; 10 bases match TRBD2. The CDR3 length is 15 residues. Losses at the gene ends were 1 base for V and 9 bases for J; bases not matched to a gene: 9. Germline loops: CDR1 SGHNT, CDR2 YENEEA. In nucleotides, the CDR3 is TGTGCCAGCAGCTTAGGGGTTGCTAGCGGGAGCCGGCAGTACTTC. This sequence encodes CASSLGVASGSRQYF.

This rearrangement joins TRBV3-1 (or the pseudogene TRBV3-2) to TRBJ2-7, with unresolved D. Trimming left V 0 bases short and J 2 bases short, with 11 bases between. From germline, CDR1 is LGHDT and CDR2 YNNKEL (reference sequence). The CDR3 sequence is 15 residues long. DNA for the CDR3: TGTGCCAGCAGCCAAGACGGGTCAGTAACCTACGAGCAGTACTTC. Its protein is CASSQDGSVTYEQYF.

The chain uses TRBV4-3 and TRBJ1-4; the D is unclear. CDR1 LGHNA and CDR2 YSLEER come from the germline V gene. The V and J ends lost 0 bases and 2 bases respectively, with 16 bases between them. CDR3 length: 18 residues. The CDR3 DNA follows: TGCGCCAGCAGCCAAGATCTTTGGGTCGCGGGCACTAATGAAAAACTGTTTTTT. Protein sequence: CASSQDLWVAGTNEKLFF.

The rearrangement links TRBV24-1 to TRBJ1-4; D may be TRBD1 (5 bases). The CDR3 totals 15 residues. Trimming removed 9 bases from V and 7 bases from J, with 20 bases in between. Per germline, CDR1 KGHDR and CDR2 SFDVKD. The CDR3 bases are TGTGCCACCGGGGCCCAGGACGGACCTAGTGAAAAACTGTTTTTT. It yields the protein CATGAQDGPSEKLFF.

The genes are TRBV2 and TRBJ1-1, with 9 bases identical to TRBD1. Germline V gives CDR1 SNHLY, CDR2 FYNNEI. The junction had 13 bases not matched to a gene; V was cut back by 7 bases and J by 4 bases. This CDR3 has 16 amino acids. The CDR3 nucleotides are TGTGCCAGCATTCCGGGACAGGGCCCCCGCGGCACTGAAGCTTTCTTT. This encodes CASIPGQGPRGTEAFF. The full variable domain, with the rest looked up from reference TRBV2 and TRBJ1-1, is EPEVTQTPSHQVTQMGQEVILRCVPISNHLYFYWYRQILGQKVEFLVSFYNNEISEKSEIFDDQFSVERPDGSNFTLKIRSTKLEDSAMYFCASIPGQGPRGTEAFFGQGTRLTVV.

The chain links TRBV28 to TRBJ2-7, with TRBD1 matching over 7 bases. This CDR3 contains 16 residues. CDR1 is MDHEN and CDR2 is SYDVKM in the germline V gene. V trimming: 5 bases; J trimming: 0 bases; junction bases outside the gene matches: 10. The CDR3 region is CASSPRGQASSYEQYF. CDR3 DNA: TGTGCCAGCAGTCCCAGAGGACAGGCCAGCTCCTACGAGCAGTACTTC. The variable domain in full, completed from reference TRBV28 and TRBJ2-7, reads DVKVTQSSRYLVKRTGEKVFLECVQDMDHENMFWYRQDPGLGLRLIYFSYDVKMKEKGDIPEGYSVSREKKERFSLILESASTNQTSMYLCASSPRGQASSYEQYFGPGTRLTVT.